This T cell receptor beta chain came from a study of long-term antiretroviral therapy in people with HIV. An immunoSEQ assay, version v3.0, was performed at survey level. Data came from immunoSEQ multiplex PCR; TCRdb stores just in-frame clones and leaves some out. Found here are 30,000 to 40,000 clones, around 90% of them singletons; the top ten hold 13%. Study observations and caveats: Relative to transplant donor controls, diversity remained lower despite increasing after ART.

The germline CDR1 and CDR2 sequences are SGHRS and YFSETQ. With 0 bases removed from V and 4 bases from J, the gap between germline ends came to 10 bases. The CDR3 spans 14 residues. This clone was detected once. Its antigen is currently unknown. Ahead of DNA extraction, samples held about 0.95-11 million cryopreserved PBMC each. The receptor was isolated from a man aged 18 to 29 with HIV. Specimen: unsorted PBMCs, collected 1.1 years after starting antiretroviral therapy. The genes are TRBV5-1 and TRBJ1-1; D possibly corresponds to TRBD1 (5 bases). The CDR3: CASSLEERGTEAFF. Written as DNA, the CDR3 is TGCGCCAGCAGCTTGGAGGAAAGGGGCACTGAAGCTTTCTTT.